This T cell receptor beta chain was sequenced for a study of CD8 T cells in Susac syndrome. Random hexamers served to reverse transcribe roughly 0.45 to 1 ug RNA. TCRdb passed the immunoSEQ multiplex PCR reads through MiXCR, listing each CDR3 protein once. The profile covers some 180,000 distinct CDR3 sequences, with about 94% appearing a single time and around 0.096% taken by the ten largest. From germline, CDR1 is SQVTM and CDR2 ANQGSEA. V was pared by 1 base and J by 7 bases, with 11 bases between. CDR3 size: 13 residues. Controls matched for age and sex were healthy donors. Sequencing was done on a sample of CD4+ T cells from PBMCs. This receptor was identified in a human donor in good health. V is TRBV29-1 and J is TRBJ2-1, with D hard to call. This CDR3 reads CSVEAPGRNEQFF. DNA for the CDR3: TGCAGCGTTGAAGCCCCCGGCCGGAATGAGCAGTTCTTC.